The clone carrying this TCR beta chain occurred a few times. TCRdb reanalysed the 5' RACE reads using MiXCR and keeps one entry per CDR3 protein. In the table there are 250,000 or so distinct CDR3 sequences, more than 3.5% of which are singletons. These data belong to a study of T cells after yellow fever vaccination. The germline CDR1 and CDR2 sequences are DFQATT and SNEGSKA (reference sequence). The CDR3 loop spans 15 amino acids. V was clipped by 5 bases and J by 2 bases; unmatched bases: 6. The receptor comes from a man aged 18-30 years who received the YFV17D yellow fever vaccine. The material was PBMCs, obtained 15 days after the yellow fever booster vaccination. V is TRBV20-1 and J is TRBJ2-2; TRBD2 aligns across 9 bases. CDR3 region: CSAWSAGGNTGELFF. CDR3 in DNA: TGCAGTGCTTGGTCAGCGGGGGGTAACACCGGGGAGCTGTTTTTT.